The 20 T cell receptor beta chains given below trace back to one sample, sequenced in a study of T-cell memory formation after mild COVID-19. TCRdb processed the 5' RACE reads anew with MiXCR; each CDR3 protein has one entry. The table lists about 560,000 distinct CDR3 sequences, roughly a sixth of them singletons, with about 8.1% in the top ten. Input material: PBMCs or a T cell subset sorted from them (not recorded which). These receptors were taken from an adult woman who had mild COVID-19 (a few samples of this study predate the infection). Cell type and time point are not known.

The chain carries TRBV6-6 and TRBJ1-4; unclear D gene. There are 16 residues in the CDR3. The V end was cut by 0 bases, the J end by 0 bases, with 8 bases between. Germline V gives CDR1 MNHNY, CDR2 SVGAGI (reference sequence). DNA for the CDR3: TGTGCCAGCAGTTACTCGTGGCAGGCAACTAATGAAAAACTGTTTTTT. Amino acids: CASSYSWQATNEKLFF.

The CDR3 DNA follows: TGCAGTGCTGTCGGACTAGCGGGAGGTTATGAGCAGTTCTTC. Its translation is CSAVGLAGGYEQFF. The chain combines TRBV20-1 with TRBJ2-1, with 14 bases matching TRBD2. Germline CDR1 and CDR2: DFQATT and SNEGSKA (reference sequence). This CDR3 has 14 amino acids. With V trimmed by 5 bases and J by 8 bases, 5 bases remained unmatched.

This clonotype came up many times. The rearrangement links TRBV11-2 to TRBJ1-1, with D uncertain. The CDR3 is 15 amino acids. Trimming took off 5 bases at V and 0 bases at J, with 13 bases between the two ends. CDR1 and CDR2 from the germline V gene are SGHAT and FQNNGV. The CDR3 sequence is CASSPSGIMNTEAFF. The CDR3 DNA is TGTGCCAGCAGCCCTTCCGGGATAATGAACACTGAAGCTTTCTTT.

This clonotype has just a few counts. The chain combines TRBV5-1 with TRBJ2-7; 12 nucleotides align to TRBD1. Germline assignment: CDR1 SGHRS and CDR2 YFSETQ. The CDR3 runs to 14 residues. J lost 6 bases, V lost 5 bases, and 6 bases had no gene match. The CDR3 DNA is TGCGCCAGCAGTTCCGGGACAGGGGGCCTCGAGCAGTACTTC. Translating gives CASSSGTGGLEQYF.

The rearrangement uses TRBV2 and TRBJ2-1, with TRBD2 matching over 8 bases. The ends lost 0 bases at V and 5 bases at J; junction bases unmatched: 6. Per germline, CDR1 SNHLY and CDR2 FYNNEI. The CDR3 extends over 16 amino acids. The CDR3 sequence is CASSEALQRGNNEQFF. The CDR3 DNA reads as TGTGCCAGCAGTGAAGCTTTGCAGCGGGGGAACAATGAGCAGTTCTTC.

This clonotype was recorded a few times. The rearrangement links TRBV12-3 or TRBV12-4 to TRBJ2-5; 7 nucleotides match TRBD1. This CDR3 spans 14 amino acids. V was clipped by 5 bases and J by 4 bases; unmatched bases: 7. The CDR3 protein is CASSAWDSLETQYF. In DNA form, the CDR3 reads TGTGCCAGCAGTGCTTGGGACAGCCTAGAGACCCAGTACTTC.

The chain links TRBV7-9 to TRBJ2-3; D call uncertain. Trimming took 5 bases from V and 6 from J, leaving 18 bases between them. This CDR3 spans 15 amino acids. Germline CDR1 is SEHNR and CDR2 is FQNEAQ (reference sequence). CDR3 coding DNA: TGTGCCAGCAGCCACCCGGGCCACGACTTGGATACGCAGTATTTT. Translating gives CASSHPGHDLDTQYF. Variable domain in full (rest from reference TRBV7-9 and TRBJ2-3): DTGVSQNPRHKITKRGQNVTFRCDPISEHNRLYWYRQTLGQGPEFLTYFQNEAQLEKSRLLSDRFSAERPKGSFSTLEIQRTEQGDSAMYLCASSHPGHDLDTQYFGPGTRLTVL.

CDR3 amino acids: CASSYSRTSGYNEQFF. In nucleotides, the CDR3 is TGTGCCAGCAGTTACTCACGGACTAGCGGCTACAATGAGCAGTTCTTC. The chain combines TRBV6-5 with TRBJ2-1; 10 nucleotides align to TRBD2. The germline CDR1 and CDR2 sequences are MNHEY and SVGAGI. The CDR3 loop spans 16 amino acids. The ends lost 0 bases at V and 3 bases at J; junction bases unmatched: 2.

This clonotype was seen more than once but under ten times. This chain connects TRBV20-1 to TRBJ1-2, with D hard to call. The germline V gene encodes CDR1 DFQATT and CDR2 SNEGSKA (reference sequence). This CDR3 comprises 15 residues. V was clipped by 1 base and J by 0 bases, with 12 bases between them. CDR3 in amino acids: CSARGEWETNYGYTF. The CDR3 DNA reads as TGCAGTGCTAGAGGGGAATGGGAGACTAACTATGGCTACACCTTC.

This chain joins TRBV7-2 and TRBJ1-2; TRBD1 is a possible D gene (5 bases). CDR1 and CDR2 (germline): SGHTA, FQGNSA. Trimming shortened V by 4 bases and J by 0 bases, and 18 bases separated the two germline ends. CDR3 length equals 17 residues. This CDR3 reads CASSSLVGASANYGYTF. The CDR3 nucleotides are TGTGCCAGCAGCTCCTTGGTAGGGGCCTCAGCTAACTATGGCTACACCTTC.

This clonotype was found a few times. The chain combines TRBV7-3 with TRBJ1-1; D remains unclear. CDR1 and CDR2 (germline): SGHTA, FQGTGA. The V and J ends lost 5 bases and 1 base respectively, with 14 bases between them. CDR3 size: 15 residues. DNA for the CDR3: TGTGCCAGCAGCCTACGTAGGGCTAAGAACACTGAAGCTTTCTTT. Amino acid sequence: CASSLRRAKNTEAFF.

There are a few counts of this clonotype. The genes are TRBV7-2 and TRBJ2-7, with 9 bases identical to TRBD1. CDR3 size: 14 residues. The J segment lost 4 bases and the V segment lost 4 bases, leaving 5 bases of the junction unmatched. Germline CDR1 is SGHTA and CDR2 is FQGNSA. The chain's CDR3 is CASSSRTGEYEQYF. CDR3 bases: TGTGCCAGCAGCTCCCGGACAGGGGAGTACGAGCAGTACTTC.

J is TRBJ2-7 and V is TRBV11-3; TRBD1 matches at 8 bases. The CDR3 runs 15 residues. V shed 5 bases, J shed 5 bases, and the junction held 11 bases outside the gene matches. The germline V gene encodes CDR1 SGHNT and CDR2 YENEEA. This chain's CDR3 is CASSRGTGGVNEQYF. The CDR3 region has the DNA TGTGCCAGCAGCCGAGGGACAGGAGGAGTCAACGAGCAGTACTTC.

This chain uses TRBV12-3 or TRBV12-4 with TRBJ2-7, with D possibly being TRBD1 (7 bases). CDR3 length: 13 amino acids. Trimming shortened V by 2 bases and J by 12 bases, and 17 bases separated the two germline ends. CDR3 protein: CASSLKEGAGLYF. The CDR3 nucleotides are TGTGCCAGCAGTTTAAAGGAGGGGGCCGGCCTGTACTTC.

This chain links TRBV10-3 with TRBJ1-5; unclear D gene. V shed 3 bases and J shed 1 base, with 10 bases lying between them. This CDR3 contains 15 residues. CDR1 is ENHRY and CDR2 is SYGVKD in the germline V gene. Here the CDR3 DNA reads TGTGCCATCAGTGATGGGGTGGGGAGCAATCAGCCCCAGCATTTT. Its protein is CAISDGVGSNQPQHF.

The chain joins TRBV20-1 to TRBJ2-1; perhaps TRBD2 as D (5 bases). V lost 8 bases to trimming and J lost 3 bases, with 14 bases between them. This CDR3 has 13 amino acids. Per the germline V gene, CDR1 is DFQATT and CDR2 is SNEGSKA (reference sequence). The CDR3 reads CSNRGKNYNEQFF. For the CDR3, the DNA is TGCAGTAACCGAGGGAAAAACTACAATGAGCAGTTCTTC.

The sample holds a few counts of this clonotype. The chain has TRBV10-3 and TRBJ2-2, with D tentatively TRBD1 or TRBD2 (5 bases each). Germline CDR1 reads ENHRY; CDR2 reads SYGVKD. This CDR3 spans 11 amino acids. V lost 6 bases to trimming and J lost 6 bases, with 5 bases between them. CDR3 nucleotides: TGTGCCATCAGGGGGGCCGGGGAGCTGTTTTTT. Its translation: CAIRGAGELFF.

A few counts support this clonotype. The V call is TRBV12-3 or TRBV12-4, the J call TRBJ2-1; D is perhaps TRBD2 (5 bases). Trimming removed 6 bases from V and 1 base from J, with 13 bases in between. The CDR3 covers 15 residues. The CDR3 DNA sequence: TGTGCCAGCAGACTCGGGGTCCTTTCCTACAATGAGCAGTTCTTC. It codes for CASRLGVLSYNEQFF.

This clonotype was recorded a few times. The rearrangement links TRBV7-2 to TRBJ2-2; 14 nucleotides agree with TRBD2. The CDR3 runs 17 residues. The V and J ends lost 5 bases and 4 bases, in that order; junction bases with no gene match: 6. Per the germline V gene, CDR1 is SGHTA and CDR2 is FQGNSA. CDR3 protein: CASSRGLAGASTGELFF. CDR3 DNA sequence: TGTGCCAGCAGCCGGGGACTAGCGGGAGCGAGCACCGGGGAGCTGTTTTTT.

This clonotype was seen a handful of times. This chain uses TRBV5-1 with TRBJ2-5, with 9 bases lining up with TRBD2. The CDR3 runs 16 residues. From germline, CDR1 is SGHRS and CDR2 YFSETQ. V was clipped by 1 base and J by 1 base; unmatched bases: 5. CDR3 bases: TGCGCCAGCAGCTTGTCTAGCGGGGCCTCCCAAGAGACCCAGTACTTC. Protein sequence: CASSLSSGASQETQYF.